These 9 T cell receptor beta chains were all obtained from the same sample, sequenced in a study of regulatory and conventional T cells in breast cancer. TCRdb re-derived calls from the PCR reads in MiXCR, one entry per CDR3 protein. This table holds 15,000 to 20,000 distinct CDR3 sequences, around a third found once. Specimen: conventional T cells from blood. All receptors derive from a female donor in good health.

By sample share, this clonotype is large. This chain links TRBV29-1 with TRBJ1-5; 7 positions match TRBD1. The trim removed 4 bases at V and 0 bases at J, leaving 6 bases unmatched. The CDR3 is made up of 15 amino acids. Germline V gene lookup returns CDR1 SQVTM and CDR2 ANQGSEA. The CDR3 spells CSVAIGTDSNQPQHF. CDR3 bases: TGCAGCGTTGCTATAGGGACAGATAGCAATCAGCCCCAGCATTTT.

The CDR3 region is CASSQDWGGNQPQHF. Here the CDR3 DNA reads TGTGCCAGCAGCCAAGATTGGGGGGGCAATCAGCCCCAGCATTTT. V gene TRBV3-1 combines with J gene TRBJ1-5; tentative D call: TRBD1 (5 bases). The V end lost 0 bases, the J end lost 2 bases, and 8 bases lay between the germline ends. Germline values: CDR1 LGHDT, CDR2 YNNKEL (reference sequence). The length of the CDR3 is 15 residues.

The table lists this clonotype with many counts. The chain has TRBV18 and TRBJ1-1, with unresolved D. The V end lost 1 base, the J end lost 1 base, and 4 bases lay between the germline ends. This CDR3 contains 13 residues. Germline V gene sequence: CDR1 KGHSH, CDR2 LQKENI. In DNA, the CDR3 is TGTGCCAGCTCACCACTCGGGAACACTGAAGCTTTCTTT. Its translation: CASSPLGNTEAFF.

The chain uses TRBV6-2 or TRBV6-3 and TRBJ1-5; no definite D call. The CDR3 sequence is 13 residues long. CDR1 is MNHEY and CDR2 is SVGEGT in the germline V gene. V was trimmed by 0 bases and J by 9 bases, leaving 9 bases between them. In DNA, the CDR3 is TGTGCCAGCAGTTACTCATTTCTTTGGCCCCAGCATTTT. Its protein is CASSYSFLWPQHF.

This clonotype has ten or more counts. The V call is TRBV7-2, the J call TRBJ2-1; D perhaps matches TRBD2 (7 bases). Trimming left V 2 bases short and J 9 bases short, with 20 bases between. CDR1 SGHTA and CDR2 FQGNSA come from the germline V gene. The CDR3 runs to 16 residues. The CDR3 DNA reads as TGTGCCAGCAGCTTACCAAGCGCGGGGGCCCTCGGTGAGCAGTTCTTC. Translating it yields CASSLPSAGALGEQFF.

This clonotype occurred a few times. The gene calls are TRBV5-1 and TRBJ2-7; 7 bases are a match to TRBD1. Germline V lookup: CDR1 SGHRS, CDR2 YFSETQ. This CDR3 region has 14 residues. The V and J ends lost 0 bases and 3 bases, in that order; junction bases with no gene match: 3. The CDR3 nucleotides are TGCGCCAGCAGCTTGGAGGGACAGAACTACGAGCAGTACTTC. Translated: CASSLEGQNYEQYF.

The chain links TRBV19 to TRBJ2-1; 13 bases are shared with TRBD2. The J segment lost 7 bases and the V segment lost 3 bases, leaving 6 bases of the junction unmatched. The CDR3 spans 16 residues. CDR1 is LNHDA and CDR2 is SQIVND in the germline V gene (reference sequence). CDR3 sequence (DNA): TGTGCCAGTAGTATTTCGGGACTAGCGGGAAAGAATGAGCAGTTCTTC. It is translated as CASSISGLAGKNEQFF.

The chain uses TRBV6-5 and TRBJ1-1, with D tentatively TRBD1 (5 bases). This CDR3 has 15 residues. The germline V gene encodes CDR1 MNHEY and CDR2 SVGAGI. V was clipped by 3 bases and J by 3 bases, with 14 bases between them. The CDR3 DNA follows: TGTGCCAGCAGTTATGGGACCGCGGGAGACACTGAAGCTTTCTTT. It yields the protein CASSYGTAGDTEAFF.

A few counts support this clonotype. This rearrangement joins TRBV6-2 or TRBV6-3 to TRBJ2-7; 8 bases align to TRBD1. Germline trimming cut 4 bases from V and 1 base from J; bases unmatched to any gene: 6. The germline V gene has CDR1 MNHEY and CDR2 SVGEGT. CDR3 length equals 15 residues. The CDR3 spells CASSSRGRRSYEQYF. CDR3 sequence (DNA): TGTGCCAGCAGTTCCAGGGGGCGCCGGTCCTACGAGCAGTACTTC.